This T cell receptor beta chain comes out of a study of T-cell memory formation after mild COVID-19. Whole-study results and caveats: Memory from before infection featured some responding clones, which suggests cross-reactive memory joined. CD4+ contracting clones were mainly CM and EM; CD8+ ones, EMRA. Day 15 to 85 contractors were CD4/CD8 balanced; later expanders leaned CD4+.

With regard to this clonotype: The target antigen is unknown.

5'RACE primed from the constant segment yielded TCR alpha and TCR beta cDNA libraries bearing sample barcodes and UMIs. TCRdb re-called the 5' RACE reads through MiXCR, storing one row per CDR3 protein. The profile shows some 180,000 distinct CDR3 sequences, less than 20% of them singletons. Sequenced material: PBMCs or a T cell subset sorted from them (not recorded which). This receptor was taken from a man between 18 and 29 years old who had mild COVID-19 (a few samples of this study predate the infection). Cell type and time point are not known.

CDR3 sequence (DNA): TGTGCCAGCAGTTACGAGCACGGGGGGCGCTACGAGCAGTACTTC. It is translated as CASSYEHGGRYEQYF. This chain uses TRBV6-2 or TRBV6-3 with TRBJ2-7, with D perhaps TRBD2 (7 bases). The V gene's germline CDR1 is MNHEY and CDR2 SVGEGT. The CDR3 runs to 15 residues. V shed 2 bases and J shed 3 bases, with 14 bases lying between them.